This T cell receptor (beta chain) originates from a study of regulatory T cells in long-lasting Graves disease. As to this clonotype: The antigen is undetermined.

Assembly of TCR beta libraries relied on iRepertoire HTBI primers together with Arm-PCR of CDR3 regions. TCRdb ran MiXCR on the multiplex PCR reads and lists one entry per CDR3 protein. Seen here are 400,000 to 650,000 distinct CDR3 sequences, about 16% observed once, and the top ten hold around a quarter. Described time point: newly diagnosed GD, antithyroid drugs for less than 3 months. The TCR library was made from RNA extracted from PBMCs. An endocrinology department located in Xi'an, China, was where the patients came from. Study results and limitations: It was peripheral blood alone, not thyroid tissue, that was studied.

Germline values: CDR1 MNHNS, CDR2 SASEGT. Trimming took off 11 bases at V and 3 bases at J, with 16 bases between the two ends. The CDR3 is 13 residues long. These data also formed part of another study, on T cells in Graves' hyperthyroidism and ophthalmopathy.

The receptor was isolated from a woman aged 35-65 years with Graves disease. Here the sequenced sample was peripheral blood mononuclear cells (PBMCs), taken at new diagnosis, from a patient treated with antithyroid drugs. The genes are TRBV6-1 and TRBJ1-1; perhaps TRBD1 as D (5 bases). CDR3 amino acids: CAALWVGHTEAFF. CDR3 DNA: TGTGCCGCCCTATGGGTGGGGCACACTGAAGCTTTCTTT.